This TCR beta chain was profiled in a study of blood T cell repertoires in COVID-19. Turning to the study itself: Nucleic acid was either cDNA or gDNA, and it came from T cells, B-cell-depleted T cells, or PBMCs.

This clone was detected a few times. Per the original data handling: From reference gene primer amplification, estimates of nucleated cell counts were derived. The protocol was immunoSEQ multiplex PCR, while the TCRdb copy is restricted to in-frame clones and leaves out a portion. Clonal size and the V and J genes are those of that table, whereas D and trimming came from the DNA. The top ten hold roughly 20% of the sample, which has some 180,000 clones, 86% seen once. V shed 4 bases and J shed 4 bases, with 18 bases lying between them. Germline CDR1 SGHRS, CDR2 YFSETQ. The CDR3 covers 15 residues. The sequencing sample was made of peripheral blood. This chain links TRBV5-1 with TRBJ2-7, with D tentatively TRBD1 (6 bases). This TCR derives from a man in his 70s with active or convalescent COVID-19. CDR3 in DNA: TGCGCCAGCAGCCCCGGGACATCTATCGGTTACGAGCAGTACTTC. It encodes CASSPGTSIGYEQYF.